This TCR beta chain was found in a study of blood T cell repertoires in COVID-19 (dated by TCRdb to the early 2020s). Concerning the study at large: Samples covering the acute and convalescent phases of COVID-19 were provided by collaborators in the United States, Italy and Spain. Where available, HLA class I and class II types were taken from metadata supplied by the sample provider and were not determined by assay-based typing. The samples were drawn from two sources: the first 160 participants of the ongoing ImmuneRACE study, and 1,254 subjects contributed by 6 global collaborators. The repertoires were made available in a free public database intended to serve as a resource for research on the immune response to SARS-CoV-2. The material from the prospective study consisted of cDNA or gDNA derived from T cells, B-cell-depleted T cells, or PBMCs. Subjects who had been exposed to COVID-19, were actively infected with it, or had recovered from it provided the deeply sampled blood TCRbeta repertoires that made up the dataset. A de-identified subject ID, COVID-19 status, age in years and sex were almost always included in the sample metadata.

The immunoSEQ Assay, a bias-controlled multiplex PCR, was used to amplify TCRbeta CDR3 regions from genomic DNA. In the authors' own workflow: Within the assay, amplification of reference gene primers was used to estimate how many nucleated cells each sample contained. To quantify the absolute abundance of each unique TCRbeta CDR3 rearrangement, sequence reads were collapsed and filtered. Productive Simpson clonality was computed per sample as the square root of Simpson's diversity index over productive rearrangements. This immuneACCESS table, as held by TCRdb, lists in-frame sequences with V and J called but not all clones. Of the missing ones, under half trace to an unresolved V gene in checked studies; the others have no known cause. V and J calls and clone size come straight from that table; D and trimming were deduced from the DNA. The sample contains fewer than 40,000 clones, approximately 90% of them found a single time. Around 36% of the sample comes from the top ten.

About this clone: What antigen it recognizes has not been identified. No base qualities exist here, and no much larger clone lies one base off it.

What the research found in general, with its limitations: Clinical and demographic metadata were provided uncurated, with the amount varying by source and participant.

The collaborating institutions used their own protocols to collect whole blood in K2EDTA tubes. For TCRbeta analysis, collaborators shipped samples as frozen whole blood, isolated PBMCs, or DNA extracted from either of those sample types. Sequencing was carried out using peripheral blood. This sequence was found in a man aged 65 to 85 with active COVID-19.

The CDR3 region has the sequence CASSPTSGRGTQYF. The DNA sequence is given as TGTGCCAGCTCACCGACCTCGGGGCGGGGGACCCAGTACTTC. The V and J segments used are TRBV18 and TRBJ2-5; the D gene is possibly TRBD2, with 6 bases matching. The germline V gene provides CDR1 KGHSH and CDR2 LQKENI. From cysteine to phenylalanine, the CDR3 is 14 amino acids long. The DNA shown is the 42-base CDR3, in frame from base 1. V and J lose 3 bases and 7 bases, and a span of 15 bases separates them.